The 18 T cell receptor beta chains listed next were all sequenced from one sample in a study of vaccination and CD4 T cells after COVID-19. Cultured CD4+ T cells had their DNA profiled by the Oncomine TCR Beta short-read assay. Via MiXCR, TCRdb re-called the PCR reads, giving one row per CDR3 protein. The sample carries some 16,000 distinct CDR3 sequences, roughly 54% recorded once. Time point here: late sampling 161 to 241 days after vaccination in three convalescent patients. Treatment described: approximately nine-day PBMC culture with coronavirus spike peptide pools or control peptides (ViraFEST assay). For these TCRs, the target antigens are not known. The sample in question was CD4+ T cells from blood, cultured in vitro, obtained about 7 months after SARS-CoV-2 vaccination. The source is a human donor who had recovered from COVID-19.

The CDR3 DNA sequence: TGTGCCAGCTACTGGGGCGGAAATCAGCCCCAGCATTTT. Protein sequence: CASYWGGNQPQHF. The chain uses TRBV6-1 and TRBJ1-5, with D maybe TRBD1 (5 bases). The CDR3 runs 13 residues. V was shortened by 8 bases and J by 4 bases, with 12 bases between the two germline ends. Germline-derived CDR1 and CDR2 are MNHNS and SASEGT.

This clonotype was found a few times. This chain uses TRBV20-1 with TRBJ2-1; D may be TRBD2 (6 bases). The V end was cut by 6 bases, the J end by 2 bases, with 17 bases between. Germline assignment: CDR1 DFQATT and CDR2 SNEGSKA (reference sequence). The CDR3 consists of 15 residues. CDR3 protein: CSAQPPGLTYNEQFF. The CDR3 DNA is TGCAGTGCCCAACCCCCGGGACTTACCTACAATGAGCAGTTCTTC.

The chain recombines TRBV6-5 with TRBJ2-1; D uncertain. The CDR3 loop spans 14 amino acids. V lost 0 bases and J lost 5, with 8 bases in between. In germline, CDR1 is MNHEY, CDR2 SVGAGI. DNA of the CDR3: TGTGCCAGCAGTTACTCATTTGGGGACAATGAGCAGTTCTTC. This encodes CASSYSFGDNEQFF.

DNA of the CDR3: TGTGCCAGCAGCCGATGGACCGATTACACCGGGGAGCTGTTTTTT. It encodes CASSRWTDYTGELFF. The rearrangement uses TRBV7-9 and TRBJ2-2; D call uncertain. V gave up 5 bases and J gave up 3 bases, with 13 bases separating them. Germline V gene data show CDR1 as SEHNR and CDR2 as FQNEAQ (reference sequence). The CDR3 is 15 amino acids.

In its sample, this clonotype was seen a few times. V and J are TRBV20-1 and TRBJ1-5, with D perhaps matching TRBD1 (6 bases). V gave up 7 bases and J gave up 3 bases, with 16 bases separating them. In germline, CDR1 is DFQATT, CDR2 SNEGSKA (reference sequence). This CDR3 is 14 amino acids long. The CDR3 sequence: CSVPNRATNQPQHF. CDR3 DNA sequence: TGCAGTGTTCCAAACAGGGCCACCAATCAGCCCCAGCATTTT.

The chain employs TRBV20-1 and TRBJ2-5, with 9 bases matching TRBD2. The CDR3 totals 17 residues. Germline V gives CDR1 DFQATT, CDR2 SNEGSKA (reference sequence). Trimming took 0 bases from V and 4 from J; bases not matched to a gene: 12. Here the CDR3 DNA reads TGCAGTGCTAGAGATCAGGGTAGCGGGGGTTTCGGAGAGACCCAGTACTTC. Translated, it gives CSARDQGSGGFGETQYF.

This clonotype came up a few times. The rearrangement joins TRBV7-2 to TRBJ2-3; 8 nucleotides line up with TRBD1. The V gene's germline CDR1 is SGHTA and CDR2 FQGNSA. The CDR3 sequence is 13 residues long. V was pared by 6 bases and J by 6 bases, with 5 bases of the junction left unmatched. CDR3: CASSRQGWDTQYF. In DNA, the CDR3 is TGTGCCAGCAGTCGACAGGGGTGGGATACGCAGTATTTT. The full variable domain, with the rest looked up from reference TRBV7-2 and TRBJ2-3, is GAGVSQSPSNKVTEKGKDVELRCDPISGHTALYWYRQSLGQGLEFLIYFQGNSAPDKSGLPSDRFSAERTGGSVSTLTIQRTQQEDSAVYLCASSRQGWDTQYFGPGTRLTVL.

J is TRBJ2-1 and V is TRBV18, with D hard to call. The CDR3 contains 13 residues. CDR1 KGHSH and CDR2 LQKENI come from the germline V gene. Trimming cost V 4 bases and J 5 bases, with 9 bases left between them. The CDR3 DNA is TGTGCCAGCTCACAGGGTGGGAACAATGAGCAGTTCTTC. Encoded protein: CASSQGGNNEQFF.

This clonotype has only a few counts. The CDR3 DNA reads TGTGCCAGCAGCTTAGTCACAGGGGGAAATTCACCCCTCCACTTT. This translates into CASSLVTGGNSPLHF. The gene calls are TRBV7-9 and TRBJ1-6, with TRBD1 identical over 8 bases. The CDR3 is 15 amino acids. CDR1 and CDR2 (germline): SEHNR, FQNEAQ (reference sequence). V trimming: 1 base; J trimming: 7 bases; junction bases outside the gene matches: 3. The entire variable domain, with the rest obtained from reference TRBV7-9 and TRBJ1-6, is as follows: DTGVSQNPRHKITKRGQNVTFRCDPISEHNRLYWYRQTLGQGPEFLTYFQNEAQLEKSRLLSDRFSAERPKGSFSTLEIQRTEQGDSAMYLCASSLVTGGNSPLHFGNGTRLTVT.

This clonotype was counted a few times. The rearrangement joins TRBV7-2 to TRBJ1-5; D gene uncertain. Per germline, CDR1 SGHTA and CDR2 FQGNSA. Trimming removed 3 bases from V and 4 bases from J, with 7 bases in between. CDR3 size: 13 residues. CDR3 sequence reads: CASSFERNQPQHF. CDR3 bases: TGTGCCAGCAGCTTTGAGAGAAATCAGCCCCAGCATTTT.

The chain couples TRBV7-8 to TRBJ2-5; D unresolved. The CDR3 is 12 amino acids. The ends were cut back, 1 base at V and 5 bases at J, with 5 bases in the middle. Looked up from germline, CDR1 is SGHVS and CDR2 is FQNEAQ. The CDR3 region is CASSLVWETQYF. In DNA, the CDR3 is TGTGCCAGCAGCTTAGTATGGGAGACCCAGTACTTC. The full variable domain, rest sourced from reference TRBV7-8 and TRBJ2-5, is GAGVSQSPRYKVAKRGQDVALRCDPISGHVSLFWYQQALGQGPEFLTYFQNEAQLDKSGLPSDRFFAERPEGSVSTLKIQRTQQEDSAVYLCASSLVWETQYFGPGTRLLVL.

This clonotype was detected only a few times. The V and J genes are TRBV15 and TRBJ2-7, with no clear D. Germline loops: CDR1 LNHNV, CDR2 YYDKDF (reference sequence). Trimming took 4 bases from V and 2 from J, leaving 9 bases between them. The CDR3 has 13 residues. This chain's CDR3 is CATSKDPAYEQYF. In DNA, the CDR3 is TGTGCCACCAGCAAAGACCCCGCCTACGAGCAGTACTTC.

V and J are TRBV6-1 and TRBJ1-5; D call uncertain. This CDR3 is built from 15 residues. CDR1 and CDR2 from the germline V gene are MNHNS and SASEGT. V was cut by 2 bases and J by 0 bases, with 8 bases left in between. CDR3 in amino acids: CASSERGGSNQPQHF. DNA for the CDR3: TGTGCCAGCAGTGAACGCGGCGGTAGCAATCAGCCCCAGCATTTT.

This sequence joins TRBV7-6 and TRBJ1-1, with D tentatively TRBD1 (5 bases). This CDR3 comprises 16 residues. Looked up from germline, CDR1 is SGHVS and CDR2 is FNYEAQ. The V and J ends lost 4 bases and 2 bases respectively, with 17 bases between them. The CDR3: CASSYHLVGPNTEAFF. In nucleotides, the CDR3 is TGTGCCAGCAGCTACCACCTGGTGGGGCCTAACACTGAAGCTTTCTTT.

This chain joins TRBV19 and TRBJ1-2, with a weak D call TRBD1 (5 bases). V was cut by 5 bases and J by 5 bases, with 9 bases left in between. The germline gives CDR1 LNHDA, CDR2 SQIVND (reference sequence). The CDR3 spans 12 residues. The CDR3 is CASSRGEYGYTF. The CDR3 nucleotides are TGTGCCAGTAGTCGGGGCGAATATGGCTACACCTTC.

V is TRBV7-2 and J is TRBJ2-5; 11 nucleotides line up with TRBD1. The CDR3 is 16 residues long. V was clipped by 3 bases and J by 6 bases; unmatched bases: 9. Per germline, CDR1 SGHTA and CDR2 FQGNSA. CDR3 in DNA: TGTGCCAGCAGCTTGGACAGGGGGCGGAGGGTCCAGACCCAGTACTTC. This gives the protein CASSLDRGRRVQTQYF.

The chain couples TRBV25-1 to TRBJ2-5; 11 nucleotides match TRBD1. Germline lookup yields CDR1 MGHDK and CDR2 SYGVNS. This CDR3 comprises 17 residues. V lost 3 bases to trimming and J lost 5 bases; unmatched junction nucleotides: 11. The CDR3 loop is CASSDNRDRGYRETQYF. The CDR3 nucleotides are TGTGCCAGCAGTGATAACCGGGACAGGGGGTATCGGGAGACCCAGTACTTC. The entire variable domain, with the rest obtained from reference TRBV25-1 and TRBJ2-5, is as follows: EADIYQTPRYLVIGTGKKITLECSQTMGHDKMYWYQQDPGMELHLIHYSYGVNSTEKGDLSSESTVSRIRTEHFPLTLESARPSHTSQYLCASSDNRDRGYRETQYFGPGTRLLVL.

The CDR3, as DNA: TGTGCCATCGGGGGCTGGGGTCGCCTCCACTTT. Its translation: CAIGGWGRLHF. The V gene is TRBV21-1, the J gene TRBJ1-6; no DNA check was done on the table's D call, TRBD1. TRBV21-1 is noted as a pseudogene. This CDR3 has 11 residues.